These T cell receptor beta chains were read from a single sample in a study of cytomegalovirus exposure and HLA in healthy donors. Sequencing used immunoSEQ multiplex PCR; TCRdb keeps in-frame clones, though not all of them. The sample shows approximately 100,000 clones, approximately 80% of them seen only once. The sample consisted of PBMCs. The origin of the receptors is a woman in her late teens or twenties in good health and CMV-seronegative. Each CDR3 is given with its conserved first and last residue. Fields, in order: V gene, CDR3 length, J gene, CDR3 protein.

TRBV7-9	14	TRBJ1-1	CASSSSGVGTEAFF
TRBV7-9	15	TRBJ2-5	CASSLVTSGRETQYF
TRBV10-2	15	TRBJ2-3	CASSLAGGRTDTQYF
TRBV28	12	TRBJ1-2	CASSDRVYGYTF
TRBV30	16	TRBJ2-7	CAWRRSYGIGRSEQYF
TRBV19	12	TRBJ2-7	CASSWASYEQYF
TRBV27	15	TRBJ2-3	CASSVTAGGTDTQYF
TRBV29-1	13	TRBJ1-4	CSVEEGAKEKLFF
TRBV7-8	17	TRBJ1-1	CASSLAWGPQRGTEAFF
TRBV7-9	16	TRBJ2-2	CASSYVGQPNTGELFF
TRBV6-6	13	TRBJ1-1	CASSLRGPDEAFF
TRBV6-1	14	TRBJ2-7	CASSQGQGGDEQYF
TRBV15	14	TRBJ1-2	CATSREGLANGYTF
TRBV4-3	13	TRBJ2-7	CASSQDSSYEQYF
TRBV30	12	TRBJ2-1	CAWNRDRGEQFF
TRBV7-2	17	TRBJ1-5	CASSLAGGSEGNQPQHF
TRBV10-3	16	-	CAIRAGERDLSYEQYF
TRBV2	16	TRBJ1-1	CASKRRQGARDTEAFF
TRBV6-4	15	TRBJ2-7	CPSPPLRQGWYEQYF
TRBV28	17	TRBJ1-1	CASSLDTPHPMNTEAFF
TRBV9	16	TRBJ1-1	CASSAVGGQGRTEAFF
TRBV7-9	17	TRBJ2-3	CASRFGVGGRFPDTQYF
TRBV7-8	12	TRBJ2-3	CASSLVSDTQYF
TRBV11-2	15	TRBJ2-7	CASSPGLAGGHEQYF
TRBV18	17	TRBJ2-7	CASSRKAGLAGYYEQYF
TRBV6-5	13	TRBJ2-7	CASKVGEPSEQYF
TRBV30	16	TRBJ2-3	CAWSVNQAGSWSTQYF
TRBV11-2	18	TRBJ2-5	CASSLYPQGAGGGETQYF